This T cell receptor beta chain was sequenced during a study of T cells in localized non-small cell lung cancer. This CDR3 comprises 14 residues. Study-wide results and caveats: Turning up in adjacent lung were a median roughly 59 of the top 100 tumor clones. Clonality peaked in uninvolved adjacent lung rather than tumor. Higher adjacent-lung clonality was associated with shorter survival.

As concerns this clone: Antigen: not known. Other DNA sequences within the sample encode an identical CDR3.

Profiled with immunoSEQ multiplex PCR; TCRdb holds only in-frame clones, not every one. The sample carries thousands of clones, more than 20% recorded once. The sample here was normal lung tissue next to the tumor, taken before any cancer treatment. V and J are TRBV7-5 and TRBJ2-7. TRBV7-5 is a pseudogene locus. The clonotype was recovered from a woman aged 35 to 75 with stage I lung adenocarcinoma. DNA for the CDR3: TGTGCCAGCAGCTTAGCGGGCGGATCCTACGAGCAGTACTTC. Amino acid sequence: CASSLAGGSYEQYF.